Listed here are 26 T cell receptor beta chains from one sample, sequenced in a study of blood T cells in healthy people across ages. Primers used in a second PCR of roughly 6 to 12 cycles were a sample-barcoded 5' primer and a J-beta primer mix. TCRdb redid the calling of the 5' RACE reads with MiXCR, one entry per CDR3 protein. The sample yields some 1,500,000 distinct CDR3 sequences, under 55% seen once. Sequencing input: blood. The receptors were gathered from a woman aged 18-29 years in good health.

The V call is TRBV21-1, the J call TRBJ2-3. TRBV21-1 represents a pseudogene. The CDR3 is made up of 15 amino acids. DNA of the CDR3: TGTGCCAGCAGCAAAGCGCTATGGGGTGGAGATACGCAGTATTTT. This gives the protein CASSKALWGGDTQYF.

The sample holds many counts of this clonotype. The V call is TRBV7-3, the J call TRBJ1-1; weak D call: TRBD1 (5 bases). This CDR3 spans 18 amino acids. V was pared by 0 bases and J by 0 bases, with 17 bases between. CDR1 is SGHTA and CDR2 is FQGTGA in the germline V gene. CDR3 DNA sequence: TGTGCCAGCAGCTTAACAGGGACCCCTAAGGGGATGAACACTGAAGCTTTCTTT. It is translated as CASSLTGTPKGMNTEAFF.

Notes on this clonotype: A much larger clone differs by one base, so this may be a read error. V and J are TRBV20-1 and TRBJ2-5; a weak D match, TRBD2 (7 bases). The CDR3 covers 14 residues. Germline V CDR1 and CDR2: DFQATT, SNEGSKA (reference sequence). The CDR3 here is CSARDGGAQETLYF. The DNA for the CDR3 is TGCAGTGCTAGAGATGGGGGGGCCCAAGAGACCCTGTACTTC.

In this sample, this clonotype turned up a few times. The V and J genes are TRBV20-1 and TRBJ2-1, with TRBD2 identical over 10 bases. V was clipped by 2 bases and J by 2 bases; unmatched bases: 6. The germline V gene encodes CDR1 DFQATT and CDR2 SNEGSKA (reference sequence). The CDR3 is 16 residues long. The DNA for the CDR3 is TGCAGTGCTAGAAGTCTAGCGGGGGCGACCTACAATGAGCAGTTCTTC. Encoded protein: CSARSLAGATYNEQFF.

This chain connects TRBV27 to TRBJ1-2; 10 bases are shared with TRBD1. The germline gives CDR1 MNHEY, CDR2 SMNVEV (reference sequence). Unmatched junction bases numbered 10, after V lost 2 bases and J lost 7 bases. This CDR3 has 16 amino acids. The CDR3 nucleotides read TGTGCCAGCAGTTTAATGTCGGGGACAGGGGTTGTTGGCTACACCTTC. Translation: CASSLMSGTGVVGYTF.

In regard to this clonotype: The junction and the germline gene differ at one end; a read error may be behind it. This chain joins TRBV4-3 and TRBJ2-1; D tentatively reads TRBD1 or TRBD2 (5 bases each). CDR1 is LGHNA, CDR2 YSLEER, per germline. The CDR3 totals 18 residues. The CDR3 region is CASSQDALRGSSYIEQFF. The CDR3 region has the DNA TGCGCCAGCAGCCAAGATGCCTTGAGGGGAAGCTCCTACATTGAGCAGTTCTTC.

The chain employs TRBV9 and TRBJ2-2; D might be TRBD1 (7 bases). The V gene's germline CDR1 is SGDLS and CDR2 YYNGEE. The CDR3 is 13 amino acids. V shed 4 bases and J shed 9 bases, with 13 bases lying between them. Here the CDR3 reads CASSPGGSRELFF. The CDR3 region has the DNA TGTGCCAGCAGCCCAGGGGGGTCCAGGGAGCTGTTTTTT.

This clonotype showed up many times. For the CDR3, the DNA is TGTGCCAGCAGCTTGGGGGATTACACCGGGGAGCTGTTTTTT. Amino acid sequence: CASSLGDYTGELFF. The rearrangement joins TRBV13 to TRBJ2-2; the D gene could be TRBD1 or TRBD2 (5 bases each). V was cut by 3 bases and J by 3 bases, with 8 bases left in between. The germline V gene has CDR1 PRHDT and CDR2 FYEKMQ (reference sequence). The CDR3 has 14 amino acids.

The chain recombines TRBV2 with TRBJ2-7, with TRBD2 as a possible D gene (6 bases). Trimming took off 10 bases at V and 1 base at J, with 14 bases between the two ends. Germline-derived CDR1 and CDR2 are SNHLY and FYNNEI. CDR3 length: 13 residues. The CDR3 here is CATSRRASYEQYF. The CDR3 DNA reads as TGTGCCACCAGCAGGAGGGCTTCCTACGAGCAGTACTTC. The variable domain in full, completed from reference TRBV2 and TRBJ2-7, reads EPEVTQTPSHQVTQMGQEVILRCVPISNHLYFYWYRQILGQKVEFLVSFYNNEISEKSEIFDDQFSVERPDGSNFTLKIRSTKLEDSAMYFCATSRRASYEQYFGPGTRLTVT.

This clonotype was observed a handful of times. J is TRBJ1-2 and V is TRBV27; D perhaps matches TRBD1 (5 bases). Trimming took off 4 bases at V and 2 bases at J, with 14 bases between the two ends. Germline V lookup: CDR1 MNHEY, CDR2 SMNVEV (reference sequence). The CDR3 loop spans 15 amino acids. DNA of the CDR3: TGTGCCAGCAGTTACGCCGGGCAGGGAAACTATGGCTACACCTTC. Translating it yields CASSYAGQGNYGYTF.

This clonotype occurred a few times. V and J are TRBV11-2 and TRBJ2-3; the match to TRBD1 covers 8 bases. The CDR3 is 16 amino acids. Germline CDR1 is SGHAT and CDR2 is FQNNGV. V gave up 4 bases and J gave up 2 bases; unmatched junction bases: 8. The CDR3 protein is CASSSLDREYTDTQYF. CDR3 DNA sequence: TGTGCCAGCAGCTCGCTGGACAGGGAATACACAGATACGCAGTATTTT.

The table lists this clonotype with a few counts. The chain combines TRBV4-2 with TRBJ2-5; 8 bases are a match to TRBD2. The CDR3 totals 16 residues. CDR1 and CDR2 from the germline V gene are LGHNA and YNFKEQ. Germline trimming cut 3 bases from V and 5 bases from J; bases unmatched to any gene: 11. The CDR3 loop reads CASSQDLAGPDETQYF. The CDR3 DNA reads TGTGCCAGCAGCCAGGATCTAGCGGGTCCGGATGAGACCCAGTACTTC.

This chain connects TRBV7-2 to TRBJ2-1; D possibly corresponds to TRBD1 (6 bases). Trimming took 5 bases from V and 0 from J, leaving 14 bases between them. Per the germline V gene, CDR1 is SGHTA and CDR2 is FQGNSA. The CDR3 is 16 residues long. CDR3 DNA sequence: TGTGCCAGCAGCCACGTAGGGGGAAGCTCCTACAATGAGCAGTTCTTC. This sequence encodes CASSHVGGSSYNEQFF.

The chain uses TRBV3-1 and TRBJ1-1; maybe TRBD1 (5 bases). The CDR3 totals 14 residues. Germline values: CDR1 LGHDT, CDR2 YNNKEL (reference sequence). V was clipped by 8 bases and J by 0 bases, with 13 bases between them. CDR3 region: CASAQGEMNTEAFF. CDR3 nucleotide sequence: TGTGCCAGCGCCCAGGGAGAGATGAACACTGAAGCTTTCTTT.

This clonotype was detected a few times. The rearrangement links TRBV2 to TRBJ2-5; 9 bases match TRBD2. The CDR3 loop spans 15 amino acids. From germline, CDR1 is SNHLY and CDR2 FYNNEI. V trimming: 1 base; J trimming: 6 bases; junction bases outside the gene matches: 6. In nucleotides, the CDR3 is TGTGCCAGCAGTGAAGTTCTAGCGGGACTAAAGACCCAGTACTTC. It yields the protein CASSEVLAGLKTQYF.

There are a few counts of this clonotype. The rearrangement links TRBV25-1 to TRBJ2-7; D uncertain. The V gene's germline CDR1 is MGHDK and CDR2 SYGVNS. This CDR3 has 12 amino acids. With 6 bases removed from V and 3 bases from J, the gap between germline ends came to 9 bases. CDR3 region: CASSTSDYEQYF. CDR3 bases: TGTGCCAGCAGCACGAGCGACTACGAGCAGTACTTC.

This chain connects TRBV9 to TRBJ2-7, with D possibly TRBD2 on 6 matching bases. CDR3 size: 15 residues. The germline V gene encodes CDR1 SGDLS and CDR2 YYNGEE. Trimming removed 3 bases from V and 3 bases from J, with 16 bases in between. CDR3 residues: CASSAGSGSLYEQYF. DNA of the CDR3: TGTGCCAGCAGCGCAGGGAGCGGGTCCCTCTACGAGCAGTACTTC.

The chain recombines TRBV6-1 with TRBJ1-5; a possible D gene is TRBD1 (5 bases). The CDR3 length is 14 residues. Looked up from germline, CDR1 is MNHNS and CDR2 is SASEGT. Trimming cost V 2 bases and J 10 bases, with 15 bases left between them. CDR3 amino acids: CASSESPGTGPQHF. As DNA, the CDR3 is TGTGCCAGCAGTGAATCCCCAGGGACCGGCCCCCAGCATTTT.

V is TRBV6-4 and J is TRBJ2-1, with 7 bases aligning to TRBD2. The germline V gene encodes CDR1 MRHNA and CDR2 SNTAGT. Losses at the gene ends were 6 bases for V and 2 bases for J; bases not matched to a gene: 10. CDR3 size: 16 residues. The CDR3 DNA reads TGTGCCAGCAGCCGATCAGCGGGGTCCGCCTACAATGAGCAGTTCTTC. Residues: CASSRSAGSAYNEQFF.

The chain is built from TRBV29-1 and TRBJ2-7; D perhaps matches TRBD1 (5 bases). The V end lost 4 bases, the J end lost 2 bases, and 9 bases lay between the germline ends. The CDR3 length is 12 residues. CDR1 and CDR2 from the germline V gene are SQVTM and ANQGSEA. The CDR3 DNA reads TGCAGCGTTGCGACAGACACCTACGAGCAGTACTTC. Translated, it gives CSVATDTYEQYF.

Concerning this clonotype: Possible read error: a much larger clone is one base away. V and J are TRBV12-3 or TRBV12-4 and TRBJ2-1; possibly TRBD1 for D (5 bases). Trimming shortened V by 6 bases and J by 13 bases, and 22 bases separated the two germline ends. The CDR3 contains 14 residues. The CDR3 here is CASRIVGVEETQFF. The CDR3 DNA reads TGTGCCAGCAGGATAGTAGGGGTAGAAGAGACCCAGTTCTTC.

A word on this clonotype: The junction and the germline gene differ at one end; a read error may be behind it. This chain joins TRBV20-1 and TRBJ2-7; D might be TRBD1 (7 bases). The CDR3 extends over 14 amino acids. Germline V gene data show CDR1 as DFQATT and CDR2 as SNEGSKA (reference sequence). The CDR3 sequence is CSTSNRGRTYEQYF. The CDR3 bases are TGCAGTACTAGCAACAGGGGAAGGACTTACGAGCAGTACTTC.

The chain carries TRBV3-1 and TRBJ2-5; the match to TRBD2 covers 9 bases. The CDR3 sequence is 14 residues long. Trimming removed 4 bases from V and 10 bases from J; junction bases left unmatched: 10. CDR1 and CDR2 (germline): LGHDT, YNNKEL (reference sequence). The CDR3 here is CASSRRGDSGSQYF. The DNA of the CDR3 is TGTGCCAGCAGCCGAAGAGGGGATAGCGGGAGCCAGTACTTC.

This clonotype has just a few counts. This chain links TRBV6-6 with TRBJ2-1, with TRBD1 identical over 9 bases. Germline CDR1 MNHNY, CDR2 SVGAGI (reference sequence). CDR3 length: 15 amino acids. V dropped 2 bases and J dropped 4; count of bases not matched to a gene: 3. In DNA form, the CDR3 reads TGTGCCAGCAGTTACATGGGACAGGGTTACAATGAGCAGTTCTTC. Amino acid sequence: CASSYMGQGYNEQFF.

The chain couples TRBV11-2 to TRBJ2-1, with a tentative D call TRBD2 (6 bases). Germline V gene sequence: CDR1 SGHAT, CDR2 FQNNGV. The CDR3 loop spans 15 amino acids. V lost 5 bases and J lost 9, with 20 bases in between. The CDR3: CASSPGTAPSGEQFF. CDR3 coding DNA: TGTGCCAGCAGCCCAGGGACTGCCCCCTCAGGTGAGCAGTTCTTC.

This clonotype was seen a single time. V is TRBV20-1 and J is TRBJ2-1; TRBD2 matches at 12 bases. From germline, CDR1 is DFQATT and CDR2 SNEGSKA (reference sequence). The CDR3 is 14 residues long. V was pared by 4 bases and J by 6 bases, with 4 bases of the junction left unmatched. The CDR3 sequence is CSAKTSGRRNEQFF. CDR3 coding DNA: TGCAGTGCTAAAACTAGCGGGAGGCGCAATGAGCAGTTCTTC.